Below, 26 T cell receptor beta chains from the same sample are listed, as sequenced in a study of T cells in localized non-small cell lung cancer. The table came from immunoSEQ multiplex PCR; TCRdb's copy has only in-frame clones and leaves some out. The data contain 4,500 to 5,500 clones, more than 40% of them singletons. Sequenced material: lung tumor tissue, taken before any cancer treatment. The origin of the receptors is a man between 40 and 70 years old with stage I lung adenocarcinoma.

J is TRBJ2-7 and V is TRBV28, with TRBD1 identical over 7 bases. The V gene end was trimmed by 3 bases and the J gene end by 2 bases; junction bases not matched to a gene: 10. The germline gives CDR1 MDHEN, CDR2 SYDVKM. The CDR3 is 16 residues long. The CDR3 coding sequence is TGTGCCAGCAGTTTGGCCTGGACAGGTACCCCCTACGAGCAGTACTTC. It translates to CASSLAWTGTPYEQYF. Complete variable domain (other parts from reference TRBV28 and TRBJ2-7): DVKVTQSSRYLVKRTGEKVFLECVQDMDHENMFWYRQDPGLGLRLIYFSYDVKMKEKGDIPEGYSVSREKKERFSLILESASTNQTSMYLCASSLAWTGTPYEQYFGPGTRLTVT.

This clone was counted only a few times. The chain joins TRBV6-8 to TRBJ2-7, with TRBD2 identical over 8 bases. The CDR3 is 15 residues long. V dropped 11 bases and J dropped 3; count of bases not matched to a gene: 15. Germline V gives CDR1 MNHGY, CDR2 SAAAGT. CDR3 sequence: CAVQGAIAGIYEQYF. The CDR3, as DNA: TGTGCCGTTCAGGGTGCAATAGCGGGGATCTACGAGCAGTACTTC.

This clone occurred a few times. This chain uses TRBV6-8 with TRBJ2-1, with 8 bases aligning to TRBD2. Trimming took 10 bases from V and 7 from J; bases not matched to a gene: 21. This CDR3 spans 17 amino acids. Germline V lookup: CDR1 MNHGY, CDR2 SAAAGT. The CDR3 loop reads CAISRRTSPLGQNEQFF. In DNA form, the CDR3 reads TGTGCCATCAGCAGGAGGACTAGCCCTTTGGGTCAGAATGAGCAGTTCTTC.

V usage is TRBV10-2 and J usage is TRBJ2-1; D call uncertain. The CDR3 contains 12 residues. Germline V gives CDR1 WSHSY, CDR2 SAAADI. Trimming left V 6 bases short and J 2 bases short, with 5 bases between. CDR3: CASRDPYNEQFF. The DNA for the CDR3 is TGCGCCAGCAGAGACCCCTACAATGAGCAGTTCTTC.

This rearrangement joins TRBV30 to TRBJ2-1; TRBD1 might be the D (6 bases). The CDR3 runs to 15 residues. V dropped 1 base and J dropped 9 bases, with 19 bases sitting between them. Germline CDR1 is GTSNPN and CDR2 is SVGIG (reference sequence). This chain's CDR3 is CAWSEGDPGVGEQFF. The DNA of the CDR3 is TGTGCCTGGAGTGAGGGGGACCCTGGGGTAGGTGAGCAGTTCTTC.

This chain connects TRBV29-1 to TRBJ1-2; 9 nucleotides align to TRBD1. Germline CDR1 reads SQVTM; CDR2 reads ANQGSEA. CDR3 length: 14 residues. V dropped 8 bases and J dropped 8; count of bases not matched to a gene: 15. CDR3 nucleotide sequence: TGCAGCAGCAAAGCAGCCGGGACAGGGAGCGGCTACACCTTC. Its protein is CSSKAAGTGSGYTF.

In this sample, this clone turned up a few times. This chain connects TRBV9 to TRBJ2-7, with D possibly matching TRBD1 (6 bases). Germline V gives CDR1 SGDLS, CDR2 YYNGEE. The CDR3 runs 13 residues. V was cut by 4 bases and J by 5 bases, with 13 bases left in between. The CDR3 protein is CASSRRGAHEQYF. CDR3 DNA: TGTGCCAGCAGCCGCAGGGGAGCTCACGAGCAGTACTTC.

This clone occurred a few times. The V gene is TRBV15, the J gene TRBJ2-1, with TRBD1 matching 9 bases. This CDR3 is 15 amino acids long. Per germline, CDR1 LNHNV and CDR2 YYDKDF (reference sequence). The ends lost 5 bases at V and 4 bases at J; junction bases unmatched: 6. CDR3 DNA sequence: TGTGCCACCAGCGGCGGGACAGGGATTTACAATGAGCAGTTCTTC. Its translation: CATSGGTGIYNEQFF.

This chain links TRBV5-1 with TRBJ1-1; the D is unclear. The CDR3 has 14 amino acids. V was pared by 2 bases and J by 1 base, with 9 bases between. Per the germline V gene, CDR1 is SGHRS and CDR2 is YFSETQ. Here the CDR3 reads CASSLAQTNTEAFF. Written as DNA, the CDR3 is TGCGCCAGCAGCTTAGCACAGACGAACACTGAAGCTTTCTTT. The full variable domain, with the rest looked up from reference TRBV5-1 and TRBJ1-1, is KAGVTQTPRYLIKTRGQQVTLSCSPISGHRSVSWYQQTPGQGLQFLFEYFSETQRNKGNFPGRFSGRQFSNSRSEMNVSTLELGDSALYLCASSLAQTNTEAFFGQGTRLTVV.

The rearrangement uses TRBV29-1 and TRBJ1-1; D gene unclear. V dropped 1 base and J dropped 3 bases, with 12 bases sitting between them. Per germline, CDR1 SQVTM and CDR2 ANQGSEA. The CDR3 runs to 14 residues. Here the CDR3 DNA reads TGCAGCGTTGAAGCGGGCAGGTGGTACACTGAAGCTTTCTTT. Protein sequence: CSVEAGRWYTEAFF.

This clone was observed a few times. The chain uses TRBV6-8 and TRBJ2-7, with D uncertain. CDR3 length equals 12 residues. V was trimmed by 0 bases and J by 3 bases, leaving 3 bases between them. CDR1 MNHGY and CDR2 SAAAGT come from the germline V gene. CDR3 DNA: TGTGCCAGCAGTTACTCCAGCTACGAGCAGTACTTC. This gives the protein CASSYSSYEQYF.

V usage is TRBV28 and J usage is TRBJ2-1; 13 positions match TRBD2. This CDR3 is 16 amino acids long. Germline lookup yields CDR1 MDHEN and CDR2 SYDVKM. Losses at the gene ends were 6 bases for V and 8 bases for J; bases not matched to a gene: 10. DNA of the CDR3: TGTGCCAGCAGGCAAGGGGGACTAGCGGGATTGGATGAGCAGTTCTTC. Translating it yields CASRQGGLAGLDEQFF.

The genes are TRBV28 and TRBJ2-7; 7 nucleotides agree with TRBD2. This CDR3 has 15 amino acids. The V segment lost 1 base and the J segment 7 bases; nucleotides outside the gene matches: 10. Germline CDR1 is MDHEN and CDR2 is SYDVKM. The CDR3 loop is CASSLYRTRTSEQYF. As DNA, the CDR3 is TGTGCCAGCAGTTTATATAGGACTAGAACAAGTGAGCAGTACTTC.

The chain links TRBV4-1 to TRBJ1-1, with D tentatively TRBD1 (6 bases). Trimming took off 0 bases at V and 9 bases at J, with 11 bases between the two ends. The V gene's germline CDR1 is MGHRA and CDR2 YSYEKL. The CDR3 has 13 amino acids. The CDR3 protein is CASSQESGTQAFF. The CDR3 DNA is TGCGCCAGCAGCCAAGAGTCCGGGACACAAGCTTTCTTT.

The rearrangement joins TRBV28 to TRBJ1-1, with D maybe TRBD1 (5 bases). The ends were cut back, 8 bases at V and 7 bases at J, with 17 bases in the middle. This CDR3 has 13 residues. Germline V gives CDR1 MDHEN, CDR2 SYDVKM. CDR3 protein: CASGLGVGVEAFF. The CDR3 region has the DNA TGTGCCAGCGGGTTGGGGGTGGGAGTTGAAGCTTTCTTT.

This clone has a single count. The genes are TRBV11-3 and TRBJ2-1; 9 positions agree with TRBD2. The CDR3 is 15 residues long. Trimming took 5 bases from V and 4 from J; bases not matched to a gene: 6. The V gene's germline CDR1 is SGHNT and CDR2 YENEEA. The CDR3 sequence is CASSRSGGTYNEQFF. Here the CDR3 DNA reads TGTGCCAGCAGCCGTAGCGGGGGAACATACAATGAGCAGTTCTTC.

The gene calls are TRBV10-2 and TRBJ1-1, with D uncertain. Germline loops: CDR1 WSHSY, CDR2 SAAADI. The CDR3 covers 14 residues. The germline V and J ends were trimmed by 5 bases and 2 bases, with 12 bases remaining between them. CDR3 in amino acids: CASSPNRGNTEAFF. The CDR3 bases are TGCGCCAGCAGTCCTAATCGGGGTAACACTGAAGCTTTCTTT.

This clone was found a few times. The chain uses TRBV6-8 and TRBJ1-6, with a tentative D call TRBD1 (6 bases). The germline gives CDR1 MNHGY, CDR2 SAAAGT. Trimming removed 6 bases at V and 14 bases at J, with 17 bases between. This CDR3 contains 13 residues. CDR3 in amino acids: CASRQGIIQTLHF. The DNA of the CDR3 is TGTGCCAGCAGACAGGGTATAATTCAGACCCTCCACTTT.

The table lists this clone with a few counts. The chain recombines TRBV30 with TRBJ1-1; D perhaps matches TRBD1 (6 bases). This CDR3 comprises 11 residues. Between the trimmed V and J ends, which lost 5 bases and 4 bases, there was a span of 8 bases. Germline-derived CDR1 and CDR2 are GTSNPN and SVGIG (reference sequence). The CDR3 sequence is CAWAGATEAFF. As DNA, the CDR3 is TGTGCCTGGGCAGGGGCCACTGAAGCTTTCTTT.

V is TRBV9 and J is TRBJ2-4; perhaps D is TRBD1 or TRBD2 (6 bases each). The CDR3 is 13 amino acids. Trimming left V 2 bases short and J 9 bases short, with 12 bases between. Germline values: CDR1 SGDLS, CDR2 YYNGEE. CDR3 sequence reads: CASSVGGTGIQYF. In DNA, the CDR3 is TGTGCCAGCAGCGTCGGGGGCACCGGCATTCAGTACTTC.

This clone was seen a handful of times. Other nucleotide sequences in the sample specify the same CDR3. The gene calls are TRBV14 and TRBJ1-1, with a weak D call TRBD1 (6 bases). V shed 2 bases and J shed 1 base, with 11 bases lying between them. From germline, CDR1 is SGHDN and CDR2 FVKESK. The CDR3 spans 15 residues. This CDR3 is CASSQRTGWNTEAFF. DNA for the CDR3: TGTGCCAGCAGCCAAAGAACAGGGTGGAACACTGAAGCTTTCTTT. The entire variable domain, with the rest obtained from reference TRBV14 and TRBJ1-1, is as follows: EAGVTQFPSHSVIEKGQTVTLRCDPISGHDNLYWYRRVMGKEIKFLLHFVKESKQDESGMPNNRFLAERTGGTYSTLKVQPAELEDSGVYFCASSQRTGWNTEAFFGQGTRLTVV.

The rearrangement uses TRBV6-8 and TRBJ2-5; no clear D gene. Germline values: CDR1 MNHGY, CDR2 SAAAGT. This CDR3 has 14 amino acids. Trimming shortened V by 7 bases and J by 1 base, and 13 bases separated the two germline ends. The CDR3 nucleotides read TGTGCCAGCAACCGCCAAAGGGTCCAAGAGACCCAGTACTTC. Translating gives CASNRQRVQETQYF.

This clone was recorded a few times. The J gene is TRBJ1-2, the V gene TRBV6-8; the D gene is possibly TRBD1 (5 bases). The V end was cut by 2 bases, the J end by 4 bases, with 11 bases between. CDR1 and CDR2 from the germline V gene are MNHGY and SAAAGT. The CDR3 has 14 amino acids. CDR3 nucleotides: TGTGCCAGCAGTTACGGGGGGAGATCCTATGGCTACACCTTC. It is translated as CASSYGGRSYGYTF.

The J gene is TRBJ2-3, the V gene TRBV18; 7 bases align to TRBD1. This CDR3 is 14 amino acids long. Germline V CDR1 and CDR2: KGHSH, LQKENI. V was pared by 1 base and J by 6 bases, with 4 bases of the junction left unmatched. Here the CDR3 reads CASSPQGGGDTQYF. For the CDR3, the DNA is TGTGCCAGCTCACCACAAGGGGGCGGTGATACGCAGTATTTT.

The chain uses TRBV6-8 and TRBJ1-6; D not resolved. The CDR3 runs to 14 residues. In germline, CDR1 is MNHGY, CDR2 SAAAGT. V lost 4 bases, J lost 10 bases, and 14 bases lay in between. CDR3 DNA sequence: TGTGCCAGCAGTTGGAGAGGGTCGTTATCACCCCTCCACTTT. It yields the protein CASSWRGSLSPLHF.

This chain uses TRBV6-8 with TRBJ1-6; tentative D call: TRBD1 (6 bases). V was trimmed by 6 bases and J by 0 bases, leaving 12 bases between them. CDR3 length: 16 amino acids. The germline V gene encodes CDR1 MNHGY and CDR2 SAAAGT. CDR3 protein: CASRPRGSSYNSPLHF. For the CDR3, the DNA is TGTGCCAGCAGACCCAGGGGCAGCTCCTATAATTCACCCCTCCACTTT.